Listed here are 18 T cell receptor beta chains from one sample, sequenced in a study of shared clonotypes between healthy human individuals. Generated by immunoSEQ multiplex PCR, the TCRdb table keeps only in-frame clones and is missing some. This table has 2 million to 2.5 million clones, 85% to 95% appearing once. The sample comprised naive CD4+ T cells from PBMCs. Described subset: CD45RA+ positively selected. Source of these receptors: a man aged 18-30 years in good health. Some clones in this sample may be carry-over from other donors' samples.

The CDR3 coding sequence is TGTGCCAGTAGTGATCCTCCACACGGAGAGCAGTTCTTC. Amino acid sequence: CASSDPPHGEQFF. The chain is built from TRBV19 and TRBJ2-1, with D uncertain. Germline V gene data show CDR1 as LNHDA and CDR2 as SQIVND (reference sequence). The CDR3 totals 13 residues. V gave up 5 bases and J gave up 10 bases, with 15 bases separating them.

This clone was seen a few times. V is TRBV28 and J is TRBJ1-1, with D unresolved. This CDR3 spans 15 amino acids. Looked up from germline, CDR1 is MDHEN and CDR2 is SYDVKM. V lost 5 bases to trimming and J lost 0 bases, with 13 bases between them. The CDR3 DNA reads as TGTGCCAGCAGTCCCCCTGACACCCTGAACACTGAAGCTTTCTTT. Protein sequence: CASSPPDTLNTEAFF.

V usage is TRBV7-8 and J usage is TRBJ1-5; D is unresolved. CDR1 SGHVS and CDR2 FQNEAQ come from the germline V gene. This CDR3 region has 12 residues. Trimming stripped 5 bases from V and 3 bases from J, with 5 bases between. The CDR3 here is CASSPVNQPQHF. The CDR3 DNA follows: TGTGCCAGCAGCCCAGTCAATCAGCCCCAGCATTTT.

V usage is TRBV5-4 and J usage is TRBJ2-7, with D possibly TRBD1 on 5 matching bases. The germline CDR1 and CDR2 sequences are SGHNT and YYREEE (reference sequence). The CDR3 contains 14 residues. Trimming shortened V by 4 bases and J by 5 bases, and 16 bases separated the two germline ends. Here the CDR3 reads CASSEGQGVDEQYF. In DNA, the CDR3 is TGTGCCAGCAGCGAAGGGCAGGGTGTTGACGAGCAGTACTTC. The full variable domain, rest sourced from reference TRBV5-4 and TRBJ2-7, is ETGVTQSPTHLIKTRGQQVTLRCSSQSGHNTVSWYQQALGQGPQFIFQYYREEENGRGNFPPRFSGLQFPNYSSELNVNALELDDSALYLCASSEGQGVDEQYFGPGTRLTVT.

This clone appeared once. This chain joins TRBV5-1 and TRBJ2-1; 10 bases map to TRBD1. Germline V gene lookup returns CDR1 SGHRS and CDR2 YFSETQ. With 5 bases clipped from V and 9 bases from J, the junction kept 5 bases outside the gene matches. There are 13 residues in the CDR3. The CDR3 DNA sequence: TGCGCCAGCAGTCGGGACAGGGGTCCTGAGCAGTTCTTC. Encoded protein: CASSRDRGPEQFF. Combining the CDR3 with reference TRBV5-1 and TRBJ2-1 gives the whole variable domain KAGVTQTPRYLIKTRGQQVTLSCSPISGHRSVSWYQQTPGQGLQFLFEYFSETQRNKGNFPGRFSGRQFSNSRSEMNVSTLELGDSALYLCASSRDRGPEQFFGPGTRLTVL.

The chain has TRBV28 and TRBJ2-5; TRBD1 is a possible D gene (6 bases). In germline, CDR1 is MDHEN, CDR2 SYDVKM. This CDR3 has 12 amino acids. Trimming removed 5 bases at V and 5 bases at J, with 9 bases between. The CDR3 DNA follows: TGTGCCAGCAGTCAGGGGTTGGAGACCCAGTACTTC. This translates into CASSQGLETQYF.

The chain recombines TRBV7-9 with TRBJ2-2, with D tentatively TRBD2 (5 bases). Between the trimmed V and J ends, which lost 7 bases and 1 base, there was a span of 13 bases. The CDR3 is made up of 15 amino acids. Germline CDR1 reads SEHNR; CDR2 reads FQNEAQ (reference sequence). CDR3 coding DNA: TGTGCCAGCACCGAGCAAGAGGGGAACACCGGGGAGCTGTTTTTT. This encodes CASTEQEGNTGELFF.

The rearrangement uses TRBV28 and TRBJ1-1; D not certain. Germline CDR1 MDHEN, CDR2 SYDVKM. V lost 6 bases and J 7 bases, leaving 12 bases between the germline ends. This CDR3 region has 12 residues. This CDR3 reads CASRSPSYEAFF. The CDR3 coding sequence is TGTGCCAGCAGGAGCCCCTCATATGAAGCTTTCTTT.

The V call is TRBV14, the J call TRBJ2-7; a weak D match, TRBD2 (6 bases). The CDR3 extends over 15 amino acids. Germline V gene data show CDR1 as SGHDN and CDR2 as FVKESK. V was cut by 4 bases and J by 0 bases, with 13 bases left in between. The CDR3: CASSRPGGTSYEQYF. CDR3 in DNA: TGTGCCAGCAGCCGACCGGGCGGGACCTCCTACGAGCAGTACTTC.

The chain employs TRBV9 and TRBJ1-1; D remains ambiguous. Trimming cost V 0 bases and J 0 bases, with 15 bases left between them. The germline gives CDR1 SGDLS, CDR2 YYNGEE. The CDR3 is 17 residues long. In nucleotides, the CDR3 is TGTGCCAGCAGCGTAGATCCCCATGCACAGTTGAACACTGAAGCTTTCTTT. Protein: CASSVDPHAQLNTEAFF. Full variable domain (outside the CDR3, taken from reference TRBV9 and TRBJ1-1): DSGVTQTPKHLITATGQRVTLRCSPRSGDLSVYWYQQSLDQGLQFLIQYYNGEERAKGNILERFSAQQFPDLHSELNLSSLELGDSALYFCASSVDPHAQLNTEAFFGQGTRLTVV.

The genes are TRBV7-6 and TRBJ2-2; the D is unclear. Germline CDR1 SGHVS, CDR2 FNYEAQ. The length of the CDR3 is 12 residues. V dropped 3 bases and J dropped 6 bases, with 5 bases sitting between them. The DNA of the CDR3 is TGTGCCAGCAGCTTTTGGGCCGGGGAGCTGTTTTTT. Translation: CASSFWAGELFF.

The rearrangement uses TRBV4-3 and TRBJ2-1, with D perhaps matching TRBD2 (6 bases). This CDR3 has 16 amino acids. Per the germline V gene, CDR1 is LGHNA and CDR2 is YSLEER. Trimming left V 0 bases short and J 1 base short, with 10 bases between. CDR3 DNA: TGCGCCAGCAGCCAAGACTCCGGGAGTTCCTACAATGAGCAGTTCTTC. This gives the protein CASSQDSGSSYNEQFF.

The chain employs TRBV5-1 and TRBJ2-3; D is perhaps TRBD1 or TRBD2 (6 bases each). This CDR3 has 16 residues. In germline, CDR1 is SGHRS, CDR2 YFSETQ. Trimming took off 4 bases at V and 4 bases at J, with 19 bases between the two ends. The CDR3 spells CASSLRGLKGADTQYF. The CDR3 region has the DNA TGCGCCAGCAGCCTCCGGGGGCTTAAGGGCGCAGATACGCAGTATTTT.

The chain employs TRBV6-1 and TRBJ1-6; D unclear. V lost 2 bases, J lost 7 bases, and 12 bases lay in between. This CDR3 has 15 residues. The germline V gene has CDR1 MNHNS and CDR2 SASEGT. The CDR3 is CASSESKGLNSPLHF. DNA for the CDR3: TGTGCCAGCAGTGAAAGCAAGGGCCTGAATTCACCCCTCCACTTT.

The chain links TRBV4-1 to TRBJ1-1; D remains ambiguous. CDR1 is MGHRA and CDR2 is YSYEKL in the germline V gene. The CDR3 spans 14 residues. The ends were cut back, 1 base at V and 4 bases at J, with 10 bases in the middle. The CDR3 region has the DNA TGCGCCAGCAGCCAAGGATGGATAAGCACTGAAGCTTTCTTT. Protein: CASSQGWISTEAFF.

The chain recombines TRBV7-9 with TRBJ2-3; D is uncertain. CDR3 length: 13 residues. The V end lost 7 bases, the J end lost 1 base, and 9 bases lay between the germline ends. Germline loops: CDR1 SEHNR, CDR2 FQNEAQ (reference sequence). Written as DNA, the CDR3 is TGTGCCAGCACCCTCTGGGGCACAGATACGCAGTATTTT. Translating it yields CASTLWGTDTQYF.

Regarding this clone: The same CDR3 can be traced to other DNA sequences in this sample. The CDR3 DNA is TGTGCCAGCTCACCTACAGCGACCTACGAGCAGTACTTC. Amino acids: CASSPTATYEQYF. The rearrangement links TRBV18 to TRBJ2-7, with D hard to call. Trimming left V 3 bases short and J 2 bases short, with 8 bases between. This CDR3 has 13 residues. Per the germline V gene, CDR1 is KGHSH and CDR2 is LQKENI. The whole variable domain, remainder taken from reference TRBV18 and TRBJ2-7, is NAGVMQNPRHLVRRRGQEARLRCSPMKGHSHVYWYRQLPEEGLKFMVYLQKENIIDESGMPKERFSAEFPKEGPSILRIQQVVRGDSAAYFCASSPTATYEQYFGPGTRLTVT.

The rearrangement joins TRBV29-1 to TRBJ1-1; no firm D call. This CDR3 comprises 12 residues. Per the germline V gene, CDR1 is SQVTM and CDR2 is ANQGSEA. V was cut by 2 bases and J by 12 bases, with 16 bases left in between. For the CDR3, the DNA is TGCAGCGTTGAATATGGGTTGGGGTTTACTTTCTTT. Translating it yields CSVEYGLGFTFF. Based on the CDR3 plus reference TRBV29-1 and TRBJ1-1, the full variable domain is SAVISQKPSRDICQRGTSLTIQCQVDSQVTMMFWYRQQPGQSLTLIATANQGSEATYESGFVIDKFPISRPNLTFSTLTVSNMSPEDSSIYLCSVEYGLGFTFFGQGTRLTVV.